A selection of T cell receptor beta chains follows, all from one sample in a study of technical replicates of blood from a handful of donors. The protocol was immunoSEQ multiplex PCR, while the TCRdb copy is restricted to in-frame clones and leaves out a portion. This table holds under 85,000 clones, 93% found once. Sequences were obtained from T cells isolated from PBMCs. The origin of the receptors is a human donor in good health. Both conserved end residues are part of each CDR3. Each record gives: V gene, D gene, clone size, J gene, CDR3 protein, CDR3 DNA. D genes are given only for firm matches. Size tells how often a clone was seen (once, few, many) or the class of an expanded clone, and some rows leave it out.

TRBV11-2,-,-,TRBJ1-4,CASSSSSPMGDEKLFF,TGTGCCAGCAGTTCCTCCTCTCCGATGGGAGATGAAAAACTGTTTTTT
TRBV5-1,-,-,TRBJ2-2,CASSLARTNTGELFF,TGCGCCAGCAGCTTGGCCCGGACTAACACCGGGGAGCTGTTTTTT
TRBV9,-,-,TRBJ2-3,CASSGGQSTDTQYF,TGTGCCAGCAGCGGTGGACAGAGCACAGATACGCAGTATTTT
TRBV19,-,-,TRBJ1-2,CASSGQVGDGYTF,TGTGCCAGTAGTGGGCAGGTGGGCGACGGCTACACCTTC
TRBV5-4,TRBD2,-,TRBJ2-2,CASSLGAGGYGELFF,TGTGCCAGCAGCTTGGGGGCGGGAGGTTACGGGGAGCTGTTTTTT
TRBV4-1,-,-,TRBJ1-5,CASSQVPGGISNQPQHF,TGCGCCAGCAGCCAAGTACCGGGAGGAATAAGCAATCAGCCCCAGCATTTT
TRBV28,TRBD1,once,TRBJ2-7,CASSPPGQGGKEQYF,TGTGCCAGCAGTCCCCCCGGACAGGGGGGGAAGGAGCAGTACTTC
TRBV7-3,TRBD2,-,TRBJ2-1,CASSLLAGGPDEQFF,TGTGCCAGCAGCTTACTAGCGGGAGGGCCAGATGAGCAGTTCTTC
TRBV29-1,TRBD2,-,TRBJ2-1,CSVEDLGGLDNEQFF,TGCAGCGTTGAAGATTTAGGGGGACTAGACAATGAGCAGTTCTTC
TRBV2,-,-,TRBJ2-3,CASDEQGGTQYF,TGTGCCAGCGACGAGCAGGGGGGTACGCAGTATTTT
TRBV6-5,-,-,TRBJ2-7,CASSYAAGPYEQYF,TGTGCCAGCAGTTACGCGGCGGGCCCTTACGAGCAGTACTTC
TRBV27,TRBD2,once,TRBJ2-1,CASSLLSAGGPSYNEQFF,TGTGCCAGCAGTTTATTATCTGCGGGAGGGCCGTCCTACAATGAGCAGTTCTTC
TRBV27,-,-,TRBJ2-2,CASSSAGQLNTGELFF,TGTGCCAGCAGTTCTGCGGGTCAGCTGAACACCGGGGAGCTGTTTTTT
TRBV9,-,-,TRBJ2-2,CASSAVGELFF,TGTGCCAGCAGCGCAGTCGGGGAGCTGTTTTTT
TRBV9,-,-,TRBJ1-2,CASSVGHVGRAGGYTF,TGTGCCAGCAGCGTAGGGCACGTCGGCAGGGCCGGCGGCTACACCTTC
TRBV6-1,-,once,TRBJ2-1,CASSVIAFSSYNEQFF,TGTGCCAGCAGTGTGATAGCGTTTAGCTCCTACAATGAGCAGTTCTTC
TRBV19,-,-,TRBJ1-5,CASTRSNQPQHF,TGTGCCAGTACCCGTAGCAATCAGCCCCAGCATTTT
TRBV5-1,-,-,TRBJ2-7,CASSGKSGTSYEQYF,TGCGCCAGCAGCGGGAAGAGCGGGACAAGCTACGAGCAGTACTTC
TRBV9,-,-,TRBJ1-2,CASSVVGPGQGRGGYTF,TGTGCCAGCAGCGTAGTCGGTCCTGGGCAGGGGCGCGGTGGCTACACCTTC
TRBV15,-,-,TRBJ1-1,CATSRQRVTMNTEAFF,TGTGCCACCAGCAGACAGAGGGTGACAATGAACACTGAAGCTTTCTTT
TRBV27,-,-,TRBJ2-5,CASSLSAGWEETQYF,TGTGCCAGCAGTTTATCGGCAGGATGGGAAGAGACCCAGTACTTC
TRBV27,-,-,TRBJ2-1,CASSATRIDEQFF,TGTGCCAGCAGTGCGACTAGAATCGATGAGCAGTTCTTC
TRBV4-2,-,-,TRBJ2-6,CASSQVGEGAWRVNVLTF,TGTGCCAGCAGCCAAGTTGGAGAGGGGGCGTGGAGGGTCAACGTCCTGACTTTC
TRBV7-2,TRBD2,-,TRBJ2-7,CASSYLAGSYEQYF,TGTGCCAGCAGCTACTTAGCGGGCTCCTACGAGCAGTACTTC
TRBV27,TRBD1,-,TRBJ1-4,CASSQTTGANEKLFF,TGTGCCAGCAGCCAAACGACAGGGGCTAATGAAAAACTGTTTTTT
TRBV9,TRBD2,-,TRBJ2-1,CASSDCRGEGCEQFF,TGTGCCAGCAGCGATTGCCGGGGGGAGGGGTGTGAGCAGTTCTTC
TRBV11-3,-,-,TRBJ2-1,CASSLGGTALYEQFF,TGTGCCAGCAGCTTGGGCGGGACCGCCCTATATGAGCAGTTCTTC
TRBV28,TRBD2,-,TRBJ2-3,CASRASGRAGSDTQYF,TGTGCCAGCAGGGCTAGCGGGAGGGCCGGGTCAGATACGCAGTATTTT
TRBV9,TRBD1,-,TRBJ2-7,CASGYGAGGANEQYF,TGTGCCAGCGGTTACGGGGCAGGGGGCGCGAACGAGCAGTACTTC
TRBV5-1,TRBD2,once,TRBJ2-2,CASSLRSGRAAGELFF,TGCGCCAGCAGCCTGCGCAGCGGGAGGGCCGCCGGGGAGCTGTTTTTT
TRBV11-3,TRBD2,-,TRBJ2-1,CASSLDLGGSSYNEQFF,TGTGCCAGCAGCTTAGATCTGGGCGGGAGCTCCTACAATGAGCAGTTCTTC
TRBV21-1,-,-,TRBJ2-7,CASSPTLRAYEQYF,TGTGCCAGCAGCCCGACGCTGAGGGCCTACGAGCAGTACTTC
TRBV29-1,TRBD1,-,TRBJ1-2,CSVEDVGTGGDYGYTF,TGCAGCGTTGAAGATGTAGGGACAGGGGGAGACTATGGCTACACCTTC
TRBV6-1,TRBD1,-,TRBJ1-1,CASSDRGHGEAFF,TGTGCCAGCAGTGACAGGGGGCATGGTGAAGCTTTCTTT
TRBV11-3,TRBD1,-,TRBJ2-7,CASSTTGVAYEQYF,TGTGCCAGCAGCACGACAGGGGTAGCCTACGAGCAGTACTTC
TRBV7-9,-,-,TRBJ2-1,CASSLELLSYNEQFF,TGTGCCAGCAGCTTAGAACTACTCTCCTACAATGAGCAGTTCTTC
TRBV5-8,-,-,TRBJ2-7,CASSGYRDTKPYEQYF,TGTGCCAGCAGCGGATACCGGGACACAAAGCCCTACGAGCAGTACTTC
TRBV19,-,-,TRBJ2-5,CASSRQSFQETQYF,TGTGCCAGTAGTCGACAGAGCTTCCAAGAGACCCAGTACTTC
TRBV2,TRBD1,-,TRBJ2-5,CASSVQGDETQYF,TGTGCCAGCAGTGTACAGGGGGACGAGACCCAGTACTTC
TRBV19,-,few,TRBJ2-7,CASRSGPSYEQYF,TGTGCCAGTAGATCAGGGCCATCCTACGAGCAGTACTTC
TRBV19,-,-,TRBJ2-1,CASSIVLAHGNEQFF,TGTGCCAGTAGTATAGTTCTAGCCCACGGCAATGAGCAGTTCTTC
TRBV4-1,-,-,TRBJ2-1,CASSQDRGEQFF,TGCGCCAGCAGCCAAGATAGGGGGGAGCAGTTCTTC
TRBV2,TRBD2,-,TRBJ2-5,CASSYSLAGGETQYF,TGTGCCAGCAGTTACAGCCTAGCGGGAGGGGAGACCCAGTACTTC
TRBV6-5,-,-,TRBJ2-7,CASSPDTSPTPQYF,TGTGCCAGCAGTCCCGACACCTCTCCTACGCCGCAGTACTTC
TRBV5-4,TRBD1,-,TRBJ2-7,CASSLGAGEGTGREQYF,TGTGCCAGCAGCTTGGGGGCAGGGGAGGGGACAGGGCGCGAGCAGTACTTC
TRBV19,-,-,TRBJ2-7,CASSTDTVSNYEQYF,TGTGCCAGTAGTACTGATACAGTTTCGAACTACGAGCAGTACTTC
TRBV29-1,-,-,TRBJ1-1,CSVEGVLEAFF,TGCAGCGTTGAAGGCGTATTAGAAGCTTTCTTT
TRBV5-4,TRBD2,-,TRBJ2-5,CASSLAPSGDQETQYF,TGTGCCAGCAGCTTGGCTCCTAGCGGGGACCAAGAGACCCAGTACTTC
TRBV7-7,TRBD2,-,TRBJ2-5,CASSTRTSGETQYF,TGTGCCAGCAGCACTAGGACTAGCGGAGAGACCCAGTACTTC
TRBV6-5,TRBD2,-,TRBJ2-5,CASSSGTIETQYF,TGTGCCAGCAGTTCCGGGACTATCGAGACCCAGTACTTC
TRBV27,-,-,TRBJ2-7,CASSLIGSSYEQYF,TGTGCCAGCAGTTTAATCGGGAGCTCCTACGAGCAGTACTTC